This passage covers 21 T cell receptor beta chains from one sample sequenced in a study of cytomegalovirus exposure and HLA in healthy donors. In the PCR, 60 Vbeta and 13 Jbeta primers were used. Assay: immunoSEQ multiplex PCR; the TCRdb copy retains only in-frame clones and omits some. This table has about 120,000 clones, around four fifths appearing once. Material for sequencing was PBMCs. These receptors originate from a man aged 55-75 years in good health and CMV-seropositive.

This chain uses TRBV6-5 with TRBJ1-5; a possible D gene is TRBD1 (6 bases). Per the germline V gene, CDR1 is MNHEY and CDR2 is SVGAGI. The length of the CDR3 is 16 residues. The germline V and J ends were trimmed by 0 bases and 9 bases, with 18 bases remaining between them. CDR3 nucleotides: TGTGCCAGCAGTTACTCGAATGGGACACCCGCCAGGCCCCAGCATTTT. Its protein product is CASSYSNGTPARPQHF.

This chain connects TRBV5-6 to TRBJ2-5; a weak D match, TRBD1 (6 bases). The germline V and J ends were trimmed by 9 bases and 4 bases, with 13 bases remaining between them. The V gene's germline CDR1 is SGHDT and CDR2 YYEEEE. The CDR3 has 12 residues. The CDR3 spells CATAWGRETQYF. In DNA form, the CDR3 reads TGTGCCACCGCTTGGGGGCGAGAGACCCAGTACTTC.

This chain connects TRBV6-1 to TRBJ1-6; TRBD1 might be the D (6 bases). The CDR3 has 15 residues. The V end lost 7 bases, the J end lost 7 bases, and 17 bases lay between the germline ends. Germline CDR1 and CDR2: MNHNS and SASEGT. This CDR3 reads CASTLFAGDNSPLHF. The CDR3 DNA is TGTGCCAGCACCTTATTTGCAGGGGACAATTCACCCCTCCACTTT.

The chain employs TRBV10-2 and TRBJ2-1; unclear D gene. The germline CDR1 and CDR2 sequences are WSHSY and SAAADI. V was clipped by 3 bases and J by 9 bases, with 3 bases between them. The CDR3 is 10 amino acids. The CDR3 DNA sequence: TGCGCCAGCAGTGATAGTGAGCAGTTCTTC. It yields the protein CASSDSEQFF.

Turning to this clone: The junction and the germline gene differ at one end; a read error may be behind it. At the DNA level, this CDR3 is encoded by other sequences in the same sample as well. This chain connects TRBV27 to TRBJ2-3; TRBD2 agrees at 11 bases. This CDR3 has 15 residues. CDR1 and CDR2 (germline): MNHEY, SMNVEV (reference sequence). CDR3 coding DNA: TGTGCCAGCAGTCCTCTAGCGGGAGGCACGGATACGCAGTATTTT. This gives the protein CASSPLAGGTDTQYF.

V is TRBV7-2 and J is TRBJ2-3, with 8 bases that match TRBD2. Germline loops: CDR1 SGHTA, CDR2 FQGNSA. The CDR3 has 14 residues. J gave up 1 base and V 4 bases, and 1 base lay outside the gene matches. This CDR3 is CASSSLAGTDTQYF. CDR3 DNA sequence: TGTGCCAGCAGCTCACTAGCGGGCACAGATACGCAGTATTTT.

On this clone: This CDR3 is missing its conserved last phenylalanine or tryptophan, likely due to a read error. The chain has TRBV5-1 and TRBJ1-6; TRBD1 agrees at 9 bases. The CDR3 is 16 residues long. The ends lost 5 bases at V and 5 bases at J; junction bases unmatched: 8. Germline V gene sequence: CDR1 SGHRS, CDR2 YFSETQ. Written as DNA, the CDR3 is TGCGCCAGCAGTTTTTTAGGACAGGGGAATAATTCACCCCTCCACCTT. Protein product: CASSFLGQGNNSPLHL.

V gene TRBV6-6 combines with J gene TRBJ2-1, with a possible D match to TRBD2 (5 bases). CDR1 and CDR2 from the germline V gene are MNHNY and SVGAGI (reference sequence). V was shortened by 5 bases and J by 4 bases, with 15 bases between the two germline ends. The CDR3 loop spans 15 amino acids. Here the CDR3 DNA reads TGTGCCAGCAGTCCCGGGATTGGCATTTACAATGAGCAGTTCTTC. Amino acid sequence: CASSPGIGIYNEQFF.

This clone appeared a few times. The rearrangement uses TRBV27 and TRBJ1-1; D may be TRBD1 (5 bases). Germline V CDR1 and CDR2: MNHEY, SMNVEV (reference sequence). This CDR3 region has 11 residues. Deletions cut 6 bases from V and 11 bases from J, with 13 bases between. The CDR3 here is CASRIRDFAFF. The CDR3 coding sequence is TGTGCCAGCAGGATCAGGGATTTTGCTTTCTTT.

The chain carries TRBV4-2 and TRBJ2-3; possible D gene TRBD1, 6 bases. In germline, CDR1 is LGHNA, CDR2 YNFKEQ. V was trimmed by 4 bases and J by 6 bases, leaving 11 bases between them. This CDR3 has 13 residues. The CDR3 loop reads CASSLPTGDTQYF. In nucleotides, the CDR3 is TGTGCCAGCAGCCTTCCGACAGGTGATACGCAGTATTTT.

This clone appeared a few times. This rearrangement joins TRBV5-4 to TRBJ1-2, with TRBD1 identical over 10 bases. Trimming removed 3 bases from V and 4 bases from J; junction bases left unmatched: 3. This CDR3 comprises 14 residues. Germline loops: CDR1 SGHNT, CDR2 YYREEE (reference sequence). CDR3 DNA: TGTGCCAGCAGCTGGGACAGGGGAAGCTATGGCTACACCTTC. Translating it yields CASSWDRGSYGYTF.

The V call is TRBV5-1, the J call TRBJ2-1; tentative D call: TRBD2 (5 bases). V was clipped by 0 bases and J by 4 bases, with 5 bases between them. Looked up from germline, CDR1 is SGHRS and CDR2 is YFSETQ. This CDR3 region has 13 residues. The chain's CDR3 is CASSLGGYNEQFF. The CDR3 DNA sequence: TGCGCCAGCAGCTTGGGAGGGTACAATGAGCAGTTCTTC. The variable domain in full, completed from reference TRBV5-1 and TRBJ2-1, reads KAGVTQTPRYLIKTRGQQVTLSCSPISGHRSVSWYQQTPGQGLQFLFEYFSETQRNKGNFPGRFSGRQFSNSRSEMNVSTLELGDSALYLCASSLGGYNEQFFGPGTRLTVL.

The chain joins TRBV28 to TRBJ2-3; the D gene is possibly TRBD2 (5 bases). The CDR3 consists of 13 residues. The V gene's germline CDR1 is MDHEN and CDR2 SYDVKM. Trimming took 7 bases from V and 0 from J, leaving 8 bases between them. CDR3 nucleotide sequence: TGTGCCAGCACCTCGGGGAGCACAGATACGCAGTATTTT. The encoded protein is CASTSGSTDTQYF.

This clone turned up a few times. The J gene is TRBJ2-1, the V gene TRBV19; TRBD2 might be the D (5 bases). V was pared by 5 bases and J by 10 bases, with 12 bases between. Per the germline V gene, CDR1 is LNHDA and CDR2 is SQIVND (reference sequence). The CDR3 covers 12 residues. This chain's CDR3 is CASSSTRREQFF. The CDR3 coding sequence is TGTGCCAGTAGTTCTACCAGGAGGGAGCAGTTCTTC.

The V gene is TRBV5-1, the J gene TRBJ1-5; perhaps TRBD1 as D (6 bases). CDR1 is SGHRS, CDR2 YFSETQ, per germline. The CDR3 is made up of 13 amino acids. The V and J ends lost 2 bases and 10 bases respectively, with 13 bases between them. CDR3 protein: CASSLEYRAPQHF. The CDR3 DNA reads as TGCGCCAGCAGCTTAGAATACAGGGCACCCCAGCATTTT. The full variable domain, with the rest looked up from reference TRBV5-1 and TRBJ1-5, is KAGVTQTPRYLIKTRGQQVTLSCSPISGHRSVSWYQQTPGQGLQFLFEYFSETQRNKGNFPGRFSGRQFSNSRSEMNVSTLELGDSALYLCASSLEYRAPQHFGDGTRLSIL.

In this sample, this clone turned up a few times. The J gene is TRBJ2-5, the V gene TRBV30; 15 bases are a match to TRBD2. V gave up 2 bases and J gave up 5 bases; unmatched junction bases: 9. The CDR3 is made up of 17 amino acids. Germline CDR1 and CDR2: GTSNPN and SVGIG (reference sequence). CDR3 coding DNA: TGTGCCTGGAGTCTCCTCCGGACTAGCGGGGGGGAGGAGACCCAGTACTTC. It yields the protein CAWSLLRTSGGEETQYF.

The table lists this clone with many counts. J is TRBJ1-2 and V is TRBV5-4; D not resolved. Trimming removed 7 bases from V and 7 bases from J, with 26 bases in between. There are 16 residues in the CDR3. Germline lookup yields CDR1 SGHNT and CDR2 YYREEE (reference sequence). The CDR3 nucleotides are TGTGCCAGCTCCCTTTCTGGCAGCAAACAAACGGGTGGCTACACCTTC. Its protein is CASSLSGSKQTGGYTF. The full variable domain, with the rest looked up from reference TRBV5-4 and TRBJ1-2, is ETGVTQSPTHLIKTRGQQVTLRCSSQSGHNTVSWYQQALGQGPQFIFQYYREEENGRGNFPPRFSGLQFPNYSSELNVNALELDDSALYLCASSLSGSKQTGGYTFGSGTRLTVV.

The gene calls are TRBV21-1 and TRBJ1-1; no DNA check was done on the table's D call, TRBD1. TRBV21-1 is shown as a pseudogene. The CDR3 consists of 16 residues. The CDR3 nucleotides read TGTGCCAGCAGCAAAAACAGGGTGGGCATGAACACTGAAGCTTTCTTT. Amino acids: CASSKNRVGMNTEAFF.

This clone has only one observation. The J gene is TRBJ2-4, the V gene TRBV9; a possible D gene is TRBD2 (5 bases). The CDR3 is 15 amino acids. Deletions cut 3 bases from V and 1 base from J, with 11 bases between. In germline, CDR1 is SGDLS, CDR2 YYNGEE. In DNA, the CDR3 is TGTGCCAGCAGCGACGGGGAGTCGGCCAAAAACATTCAGTACTTC. This gives the protein CASSDGESAKNIQYF.

The DNA for the CDR3 is TGCGCCAGCAGTCCATTGGACAGGGCCTACCTTAATGAGCAGTTCTTC. Encoded protein: CASSPLDRAYLNEQFF. The rearrangement uses TRBV23-1 and TRBJ2-1; TRBD1 aligns across 8 bases. TRBV23-1 is assigned to the ORF class and has an uncertain function. CDR3 length: 16 amino acids. V lost 4 bases, J lost 7 bases, and 12 bases stayed unmatched.

This rearrangement joins TRBV29-1 to TRBJ2-3; the match to TRBD2 covers 10 bases. CDR1 and CDR2 from the germline V gene are SQVTM and ANQGSEA. CDR3 length: 12 residues. The CDR3 DNA reads as TGCACAAGCGGGGGGGCAGCAGATACGCAGTATTTT. It codes for CTSGGAADTQYF.